This T cell receptor beta chain was obtained from a study of cytomegalovirus exposure and HLA in healthy donors. Study outcomes and limitations: When analyzed later, a missense DCLRE1C variant was found to be linked to TCR beta V- and J-gene trimming.

The primer mix had 60 Vbeta and 13 Jbeta primers. The table came from immunoSEQ multiplex PCR; TCRdb's copy has only in-frame clones and leaves some out. The sample lists some 170,000 clones; almost 80% were seen once. The table lists this clone with a count of one. Its matching antigen is unknown. V gave up 2 bases and J gave up 4 bases, with 12 bases separating them. The CDR3 covers 15 residues. Germline V CDR1 and CDR2: MNHNS, SASEGT. The receptor comes from a man in his forties or fifties in good health and CMV-seropositive. The specimen sequenced was PBMCs. The chain recombines TRBV6-1 with TRBJ1-3; D unclear. CDR3 bases: TGTGCCAGCAGTGAAATCCCTGCGCCGGGAAACACCATATATTTT. This gives the protein CASSEIPAPGNTIYF.